These 24 T cell receptor beta chains originate from one sample sequenced in a study of T cell changes during pregnancy in multiple sclerosis. The data were produced by immunoSEQ multiplex PCR, yet TCRdb's version contains in-frame clones alone and is incomplete. The sample includes tens of thousands of clones, 80% to 95% of them seen just once. The sequences come from CD4+ T cells from peripheral blood mononuclear cells, collected in the third trimester of pregnancy. The receptors were sampled from a female donor with multiple sclerosis, enrolled in a pregnancy study.

The chain carries TRBV29-1 and TRBJ2-1, with D perhaps TRBD2 (7 bases). Between the trimmed V and J ends, which lost 4 bases and 4 bases, there was a span of 23 bases. This CDR3 is 17 amino acids long. Germline V lookup: CDR1 SQVTM, CDR2 ANQGSEA. The CDR3 sequence: CSVVGKGEGKAYNEQFF. CDR3 DNA sequence: TGCAGCGTTGTCGGTAAGGGGGAGGGAAAGGCGTACAATGAGCAGTTCTTC.

This clone was counted a single time. V gene TRBV7-2 combines with J gene TRBJ2-1; 8 bases align to TRBD2. Per germline, CDR1 SGHTA and CDR2 FQGNSA. The CDR3 has 15 amino acids. V was pared by 1 base and J by 4 bases, with 3 bases of the junction left unmatched. This CDR3 is CASSLGRGGYNEQFF. The CDR3 nucleotides are TGTGCCAGCAGCTTAGGCCGGGGGGGGTACAATGAGCAGTTCTTC.

CDR3 sequence: CASSSRNYSNYGYTF. The CDR3 coding sequence is TGTGCCAGTTCTAGCAGAAACTATTCTAACTATGGCTACACCTTC. The J gene is TRBJ1-2, the V gene TRBV19; D unresolved. The germline V gene has CDR1 LNHDA and CDR2 SQIVND (reference sequence). The V and J ends lost 8 bases and 0 bases respectively, with 16 bases between them. The CDR3 contains 15 residues.

This rearrangement joins TRBV10-3 to TRBJ1-3, with 8 nucleotides matching TRBD1. Germline assignment: CDR1 ENHRY and CDR2 SYGVKD. The V gene end was trimmed by 7 bases and the J gene end by 2 bases; junction bases not matched to a gene: 4. This CDR3 spans 14 amino acids. CDR3 loop: CAINKQGAGNTIYF. In nucleotides, the CDR3 is TGTGCCATCAATAAACAGGGGGCTGGAAACACCATATATTTT.

The rearrangement uses TRBV14 and TRBJ1-1; possible D gene TRBD1, 6 bases. Germline CDR1 and CDR2: SGHDN and FVKESK. The CDR3 contains 15 residues. Between the trimmed V and J ends, which lost 4 bases and 1 base, there was a span of 13 bases. CDR3 in DNA: TGTGCCAGCAGCCCGAGGGGGGGCAGGAACACTGAAGCTTTCTTT. Translating gives CASSPRGGRNTEAFF.

The J gene is TRBJ2-5, the V gene TRBV28; 14 bases agree with TRBD2. Germline V gene lookup returns CDR1 MDHEN and CDR2 SYDVKM. V was clipped by 6 bases and J by 4 bases; unmatched bases: 7. The CDR3 is 16 amino acids. CDR3 in amino acids: CASRLIGTSGRETQYF. The CDR3, as DNA: TGTGCCAGCAGACTCATTGGGACTAGCGGGAGAGAGACCCAGTACTTC.

The V gene is TRBV5-5, the J gene TRBJ2-6, with D perhaps TRBD2 (5 bases). The CDR3 totals 14 residues. The V end lost 7 bases, the J end lost 2 bases, and 10 bases lay between the germline ends. Looked up from germline, CDR1 is SGHKS and CDR2 is YYEKEE (reference sequence). The CDR3 bases are TGTGCCAGCCTGAGGGAGCCTGGGGCCAACGTCCTGACTTTC. It encodes CASLREPGANVLTF.

This clone was observed a single time. The V gene is TRBV29-1, the J gene TRBJ2-1, with TRBD2 matching 7 bases. Trimming took 0 bases from V and 5 from J; bases not matched to a gene: 4. CDR3 size: 14 residues. CDR1 SQVTM and CDR2 ANQGSEA come from the germline V gene. The CDR3 nucleotides read TGCAGCGTTGAAGAGGGACTAACCGACAATGAGCAGTTCTTC. Translation: CSVEEGLTDNEQFF.

This clone was counted a few times. The CDR3 nucleotides read TGTGCCATCAGTGTACCGGGAACCGGTATATCCGAGCAGTACTTC. It translates to CAISVPGTGISEQYF. J is TRBJ2-7 and V is TRBV10-3, with a tentative D call TRBD2 (5 bases). The germline V gene encodes CDR1 ENHRY and CDR2 SYGVKD. This CDR3 has 15 residues. With 4 bases removed from V and 6 bases from J, the gap between germline ends came to 19 bases.

The gene calls are TRBV6-5 and TRBJ2-1, with D hard to call. This CDR3 has 15 residues. Germline V gene data show CDR1 as MNHEY and CDR2 as SVGAGI. The ends were cut back, 2 bases at V and 5 bases at J, with 13 bases in the middle. CDR3: CASSYLGSSHNEQFF. The CDR3 bases are TGTGCCAGCAGTTACCTGGGCTCCTCTCACAATGAGCAGTTCTTC.

The V gene is TRBV29-1, the J gene TRBJ2-5; 9 nucleotides agree with TRBD1. The germline CDR1 and CDR2 sequences are SQVTM and ANQGSEA. Trimming took 7 bases from V and 4 from J; bases not matched to a gene: 7. This CDR3 region has 13 residues. CDR3 sequence reads: CSARTGAGETQYF. CDR3 sequence (DNA): TGCAGCGCCCGGACAGGGGCGGGAGAGACCCAGTACTTC.

The chain combines TRBV4-2 with TRBJ2-7, with 7 bases aligning to TRBD2. This CDR3 region has 16 residues. Trimming took 0 bases from V and 3 from J; bases not matched to a gene: 8. CDR1 and CDR2 (germline): LGHNA, YNFKEQ. Written as DNA, the CDR3 is TGTGCCAGCAGCCAAGAAAGGGGCGGGAGACGCTACGAGCAGTACTTC. It is translated as CASSQERGGRRYEQYF.

The chain uses TRBV7-9 and TRBJ1-4, with no clear D. This CDR3 region has 13 residues. Germline V gene data show CDR1 as SEHNR and CDR2 as FQNEAQ (reference sequence). V was pared by 6 bases and J by 7 bases, with 12 bases between. The CDR3 region has the DNA TGTGCCAGCAGGTATCGAGGATCTGAAAAACTGTTTTTT. Translation gives CASRYRGSEKLFF.

A few counts support this clone. The CDR3 region is CASSLGSTGVGTGELFF. CDR3 nucleotide sequence: TGTGCCAGCAGCTTAGGATCGACGGGAGTGGGCACCGGGGAGCTGTTTTTT. The gene calls are TRBV7-6 and TRBJ2-2; possible D gene TRBD2, 6 bases. Germline CDR1 SGHVS, CDR2 FNYEAQ. The CDR3 has 17 amino acids. V lost 1 base, J lost 4 bases, and 16 bases lay in between.

The gene calls are TRBV12-5 and TRBJ1-2; 10 nucleotides line up with TRBD1. Germline V gene sequence: CDR1 LGHNT, CDR2 FRNRAP. CDR3 length equals 14 residues. V was clipped by 6 bases and J by 5 bases; unmatched bases: 6. DNA for the CDR3: TGTGCTAGTGGACCGGGACAGGGGTTTTATGGCTACACCTTC. It specifies CASGPGQGFYGYTF.

This clone was counted a few times. This chain joins TRBV10-3 and TRBJ1-1; TRBD1 is a possible D gene (6 bases). Trimming shortened V by 6 bases and J by 8 bases, and 22 bases separated the two germline ends. The CDR3 is 15 residues long. Germline CDR1 is ENHRY and CDR2 is SYGVKD. DNA of the CDR3: TGTGCCATCAGCGTACAGGGAGGGGTAACCATAGAAGCTTTCTTT. It is translated as CAISVQGGVTIEAFF.

This chain uses TRBV27 with TRBJ2-5; D possibly corresponds to TRBD2 (5 bases). The CDR3 runs 16 residues. The ends were cut back, 0 bases at V and 2 bases at J, with 13 bases in the middle. Germline V gives CDR1 MNHEY, CDR2 SMNVEV (reference sequence). For the CDR3, the DNA is TGTGCCAGCAGTTTATCGAGGGTTTCGGGGCAAGAGACCCAGTACTTC. Amino acids: CASSLSRVSGQETQYF.

CDR3 residues: CASNRGQGGQPQHF. The CDR3 DNA reads TGTGCCAGCAATAGAGGACAGGGCGGTCAGCCCCAGCATTTT. The chain couples TRBV6-1 to TRBJ1-5; 8 bases align to TRBD1. Germline V lookup: CDR1 MNHNS, CDR2 SASEGT. The V gene end was trimmed by 7 bases and the J gene end by 6 bases; junction bases not matched to a gene: 8. The CDR3 is made up of 14 amino acids.

The chain joins TRBV2 to TRBJ2-7; no clear D. Trimming removed 6 bases from V and 2 bases from J, with 14 bases in between. The CDR3 spans 14 residues. The germline gives CDR1 SNHLY, CDR2 FYNNEI. The CDR3 loop reads CASSRTERAYEQYF. For the CDR3, the DNA is TGTGCCAGCAGCCGAACGGAGCGAGCCTACGAGCAGTACTTC.

This chain uses TRBV9 with TRBJ2-7; D is possibly TRBD2 (6 bases). Germline CDR1 and CDR2: SGDLS and YYNGEE. Trimming removed 2 bases at V and 2 bases at J, with 14 bases between. This CDR3 spans 15 amino acids. The CDR3 nucleotides are TGTGCCAGCAGCGTTGGGGCCGGGGGAGCCTACGAGCAGTACTTC. Its translation: CASSVGAGGAYEQYF.

The gene calls are TRBV27 and TRBJ2-7, with D possibly being TRBD2 (5 bases). The V end lost 4 bases, the J end lost 6 bases, and 19 bases lay between the germline ends. The CDR3 runs 15 residues. CDR1 and CDR2 (germline): MNHEY, SMNVEV (reference sequence). As DNA, the CDR3 is TGTGCCAGCAGTTACCGGACTCAAGGACGGGCCGAGCAGTACTTC. This codes for CASSYRTQGRAEQYF.

The gene calls are TRBV11-2 and TRBJ2-2; D ambiguous. The CDR3 loop spans 15 amino acids. V was pared by 2 bases and J by 2 bases, with 9 bases between. Germline loops: CDR1 SGHAT, CDR2 FQNNGV. The CDR3 protein is CASSLMSVNTGELFF. DNA for the CDR3: TGTGCCAGCAGCTTAATGTCCGTAAACACCGGGGAGCTGTTTTTT.

V gene TRBV4-1 combines with J gene TRBJ2-3; 9 bases map to TRBD2. Per the germline V gene, CDR1 is MGHRA and CDR2 is YSYEKL. CDR3 length equals 15 residues. V shed 0 bases and J 4 bases; nucleotides not matched to a gene: 2. CDR3 nucleotide sequence: TGCGCCAGCAGCCAAGAGGAGCGGGAGGCAGATACGCAGTATTTT. It encodes CASSQEEREADTQYF.

V gene TRBV5-8 combines with J gene TRBJ2-7; D call uncertain. V was pared by 0 bases and J by 3 bases, with 4 bases between. Germline V gene data show CDR1 as SGHTS and CDR2 as YDEGEE. The CDR3 is 12 amino acids. CDR3 sequence reads: CASSLGGYEQYF. The CDR3 nucleotides read TGTGCCAGCAGCTTGGGCGGCTACGAGCAGTACTTC.